This T cell receptor (beta chain) was obtained from a study of shared clonotypes between healthy human individuals. On the study more broadly: Aged between 18 and 49, the donors were two women and a few men. CD4 naive and memory got three plates each, CD8 naive two, CD8 memory one. Study-level results: Non-shared clonotypes showed lower generation probabilities than clonotypes common to all four donors.

Terminally differentiated effector memory CD45RA+ cells were excluded from the naive CD8 cells, which were CD45RO-negative and positively selected for CCR7. Over several immunoSEQ plates, each subset's genomic DNA was distributed in even portions. Libraries were prepared by immunoSEQ multiplex PCR; TCRdb keeps only in-frame clonotypes and omits some of them. This table holds 800,000 or so clones, about 96% found once. On this clone itself: Its specificity is not known.

Germline V gene lookup returns CDR1 SQVTM and CDR2 ANQGSEA. Losses at the gene ends were 6 bases for V and 4 bases for J; bases not matched to a gene: 10. The length of the CDR3 is 14 residues. The sequencing input was naive CD8+ T cells sorted from blood. The clonotype was recovered from a man aged 25-40 years in good health. V and J are TRBV29-1 and TRBJ1-1; 8 positions agree with TRBD1. This CDR3 reads CSVDAETGGTEAFF. In DNA, the CDR3 is TGCAGCGTCGATGCGGAAACAGGGGGCACTGAAGCTTTCTTT.